This T cell receptor (beta chain) was sequenced in a study of CD8 T cells in ankylosing spondylitis (dated by TCRdb to about 2017). Regarding the study in general: T cell receptor beta repertoires were profiled in healthy donors and ankylosing spondylitis patients so that disease-linked TCR variants could be found. The whole study cohort included about a hundred healthy donors and roughly 24 ankylosing spondylitis patients. Peripheral blood was sampled, and synovial fluid was additionally collected from ankylosing spondylitis patients. Overall study results and their limits: The disease-linked clones had a CD8+ phenotype and were found at relatively low frequencies in peripheral blood. The disease-linked clones were reported to be significantly enriched in matched synovial fluid samples from ankylosing spondylitis patients. A TCR beta motif made up of several highly homologous amino acid variants appeared to be characteristic of blood from ankylosing spondylitis patients. Some TCR beta motif variants had previously been reported in synovial fluid and blood of reactive arthritis patients, which suggested common disease-initiation mechanisms.

TCRdb records Illumina HiSeq 2500 as the sequencer. Quantitative 5'-RACE with molecular barcodes was the method used to prepare the TCR beta libraries. On the authors' methods: Disease-linked TCR variants were identified with a new computational method built on a probabilistic model of VDJ rearrangement. TCRdb reanalyzed the raw reads on its own, using fastp at Q25 for trimming and MiXCR for clone calling, and kept in-frame beta chains. A single entry per CDR3 protein holds the most common genes and DNA from its merged rows. The V and J calls were determined by TCRdb, not by the authors. Here the sample has some 120,000 distinct CDR3 sequences; around 13% occur a single time. The ten largest clones take up about 2.7% of the sample. The germline V gene (reference sequence) provides CDR1 MNHEY and CDR2 SMNVEV. The CDR3 sequence holds 16 residues, the cysteine and phenylalanine included. The retained sequence is limited to the CDR3, 48 bases, with the frame set at the first base. The germline V end is reduced by 2 bases and the J end by 9 bases; junction bases left unmatched: 7.

Regarding this clonotype: No cognate antigen has been identified for it. No base qualities exist here, and no much larger clone lies one base off it.

The sequencing sample was made of blood, either unsorted or a sorted T cell fraction (not recorded which). The sequence joins TRBV27 to TRBJ2-1; 13 junctional bases match TRBD2. The TCR sequence derives from a female donor with ankylosing spondylitis or in good health (not recorded which). The base sequence is TGTGCCAGCAGTTTACTACTAGCGGGGGGGCGGAGTGAGCAGTTCTTC. This is translated as CASSLLLAGGRSEQFF.